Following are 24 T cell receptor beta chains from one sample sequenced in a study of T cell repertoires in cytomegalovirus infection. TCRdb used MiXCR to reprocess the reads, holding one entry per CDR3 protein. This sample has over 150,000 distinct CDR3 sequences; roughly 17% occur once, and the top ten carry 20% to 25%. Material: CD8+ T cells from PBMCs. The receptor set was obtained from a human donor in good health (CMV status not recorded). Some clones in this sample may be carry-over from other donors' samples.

CDR3 coding DNA: TGTGCCAGCAGCTTGAACAGGGGCAAGGCAGATACGCAGTATTTT. Encoded protein: CASSLNRGKADTQYF. The rearrangement joins TRBV7-2 to TRBJ2-3; 7 positions match TRBD1. Germline CDR1 SGHTA, CDR2 FQGNSA. J was trimmed by 4 bases and V by 3 bases; bases with no gene match: 7. This CDR3 has 15 amino acids.

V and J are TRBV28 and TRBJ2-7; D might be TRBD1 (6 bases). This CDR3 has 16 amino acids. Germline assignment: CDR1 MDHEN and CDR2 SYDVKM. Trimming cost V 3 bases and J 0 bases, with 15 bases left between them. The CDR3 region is CASSFGTTGSSYEQYF. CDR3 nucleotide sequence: TGTGCCAGCAGTTTTGGGACGACAGGCAGCTCCTACGAGCAGTACTTC.

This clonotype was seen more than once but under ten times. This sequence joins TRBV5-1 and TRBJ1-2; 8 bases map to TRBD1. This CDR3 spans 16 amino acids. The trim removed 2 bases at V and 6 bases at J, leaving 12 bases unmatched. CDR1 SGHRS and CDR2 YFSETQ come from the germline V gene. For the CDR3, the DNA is TGCGCCAGCAGCTTCCCCACGACAGGGGAGGAAGATGGCTACACCTTC. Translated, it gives CASSFPTTGEEDGYTF.

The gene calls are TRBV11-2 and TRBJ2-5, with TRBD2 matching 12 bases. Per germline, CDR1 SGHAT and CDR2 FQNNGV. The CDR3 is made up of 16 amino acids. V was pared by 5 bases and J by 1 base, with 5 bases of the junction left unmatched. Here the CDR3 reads CASSPGLAGSQETQYF. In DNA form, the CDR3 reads TGTGCCAGCAGCCCAGGACTAGCGGGGAGCCAAGAGACCCAGTACTTC.

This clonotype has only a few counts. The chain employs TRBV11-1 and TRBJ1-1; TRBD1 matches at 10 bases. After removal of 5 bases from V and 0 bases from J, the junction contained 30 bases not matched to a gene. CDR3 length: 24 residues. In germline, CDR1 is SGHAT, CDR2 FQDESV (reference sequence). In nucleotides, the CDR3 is TGTGCCAGCAGCGACTTAGGGTTTTTGGGGGACAGGGGCAGGAGGTTGGATTTGAACACTGAAGCTTTCTTT. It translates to CASSDLGFLGDRGRRLDLNTEAFF.

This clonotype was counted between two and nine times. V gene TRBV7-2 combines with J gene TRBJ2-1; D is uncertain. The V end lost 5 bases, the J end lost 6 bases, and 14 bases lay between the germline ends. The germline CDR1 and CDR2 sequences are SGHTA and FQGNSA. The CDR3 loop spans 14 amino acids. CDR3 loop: CASSHPGGVNEQFF. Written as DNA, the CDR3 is TGTGCCAGCAGCCACCCCGGTGGGGTCAATGAGCAGTTCTTC.

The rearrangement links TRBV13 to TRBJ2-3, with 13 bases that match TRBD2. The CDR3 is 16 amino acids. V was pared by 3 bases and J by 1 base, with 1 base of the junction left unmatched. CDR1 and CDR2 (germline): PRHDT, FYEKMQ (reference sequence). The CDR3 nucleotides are TGTGCCAGCAGCTTGGGACTAGCGGGACGCACAGATACGCAGTATTTT. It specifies CASSLGLAGRTDTQYF.

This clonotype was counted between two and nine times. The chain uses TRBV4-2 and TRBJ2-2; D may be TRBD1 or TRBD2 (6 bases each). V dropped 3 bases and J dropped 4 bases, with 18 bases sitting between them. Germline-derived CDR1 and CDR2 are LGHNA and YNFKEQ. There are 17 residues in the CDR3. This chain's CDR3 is CASSQERQSGATGELFF. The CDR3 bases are TGTGCCAGCAGCCAGGAAAGACAGTCGGGGGCCACCGGGGAGCTGTTTTTT.

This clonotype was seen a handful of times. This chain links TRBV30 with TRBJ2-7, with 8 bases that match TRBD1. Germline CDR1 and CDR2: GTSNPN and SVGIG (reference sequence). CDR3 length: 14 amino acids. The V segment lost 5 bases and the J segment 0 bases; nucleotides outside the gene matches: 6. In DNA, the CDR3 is TGTGCCTGGCAAGAGACAGGGGACTCCTACGAGCAGTACTTC. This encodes CAWQETGDSYEQYF. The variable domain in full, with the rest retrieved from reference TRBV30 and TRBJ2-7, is SQTIHQWPATLVQPVGSPLSLECTVEGTSNPNLYWYRQAAGRGLQLLFYSVGIGQISSEVPQNLSASRPQDRQFILSSKKLLLSDSGFYLCAWQETGDSYEQYFGPGTRLTVT.

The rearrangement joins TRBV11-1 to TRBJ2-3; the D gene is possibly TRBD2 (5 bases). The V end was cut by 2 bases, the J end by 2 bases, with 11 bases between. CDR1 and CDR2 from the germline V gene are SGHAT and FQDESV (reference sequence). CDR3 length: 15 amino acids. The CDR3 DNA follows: TGTGCCAGCAGCTTATGGGAGTCAATCACAGATACGCAGTATTTT. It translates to CASSLWESITDTQYF.

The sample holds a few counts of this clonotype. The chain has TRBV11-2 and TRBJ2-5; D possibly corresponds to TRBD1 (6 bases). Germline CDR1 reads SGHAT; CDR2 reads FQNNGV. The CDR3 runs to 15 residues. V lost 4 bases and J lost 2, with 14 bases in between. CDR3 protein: CASSSGAQGQETQYF. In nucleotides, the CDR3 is TGTGCCAGCAGCTCAGGGGCACAGGGTCAAGAGACCCAGTACTTC.

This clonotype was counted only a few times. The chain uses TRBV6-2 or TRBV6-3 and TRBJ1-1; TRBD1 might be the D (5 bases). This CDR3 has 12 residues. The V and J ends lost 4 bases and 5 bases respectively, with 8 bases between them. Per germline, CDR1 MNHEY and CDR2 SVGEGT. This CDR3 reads CASSWGYTEAFF. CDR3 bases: TGTGCCAGCAGTTGGGGGTATACTGAAGCTTTCTTT.

The CDR3 loop is CASSLRLGASDEKLFF. The CDR3 region has the DNA TGTGCCAGCAGCTTGAGGTTGGGGGCGTCGGATGAAAAACTGTTTTTT. This chain links TRBV7-9 with TRBJ1-4, with a weak D call TRBD1 (6 bases). Germline V CDR1 and CDR2: SEHNR, FQNEAQ (reference sequence). Trimming removed 3 bases at V and 6 bases at J, with 17 bases between. This CDR3 comprises 16 residues.

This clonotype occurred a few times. This CDR3 is CASSRGQENYGYTF. The CDR3, as DNA: TGTGCCAGCAGCCGCGGACAGGAAAACTATGGCTACACCTTC. V and J are TRBV9 and TRBJ1-2; 7 bases are a match to TRBD1. This CDR3 comprises 14 residues. CDR1 SGDLS and CDR2 YYNGEE come from the germline V gene. V was clipped by 4 bases and J by 2 bases; unmatched bases: 5.

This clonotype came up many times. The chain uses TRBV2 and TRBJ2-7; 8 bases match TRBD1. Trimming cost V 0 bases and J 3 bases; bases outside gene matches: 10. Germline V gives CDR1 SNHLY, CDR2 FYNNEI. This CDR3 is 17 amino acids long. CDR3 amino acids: CASSEAFRDRSHYEQYF. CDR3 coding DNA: TGTGCCAGCAGTGAAGCGTTCCGGGACAGGTCCCACTACGAGCAGTACTTC.

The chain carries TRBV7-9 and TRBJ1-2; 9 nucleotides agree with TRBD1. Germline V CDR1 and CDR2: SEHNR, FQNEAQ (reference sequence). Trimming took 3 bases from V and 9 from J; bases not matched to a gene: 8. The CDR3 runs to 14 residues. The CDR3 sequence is CASSLTGGVRSYTF. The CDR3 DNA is TGTGCCAGCAGCTTGACAGGGGGTGTTAGAAGCTACACCTTC.

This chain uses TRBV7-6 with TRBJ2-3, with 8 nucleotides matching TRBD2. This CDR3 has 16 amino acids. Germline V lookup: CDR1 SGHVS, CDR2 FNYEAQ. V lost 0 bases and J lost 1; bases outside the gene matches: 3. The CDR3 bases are TGTGCCAGCAGCTTAGCGGCGGGGGGAGGCACAGATACGCAGTATTTT. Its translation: CASSLAAGGGTDTQYF.

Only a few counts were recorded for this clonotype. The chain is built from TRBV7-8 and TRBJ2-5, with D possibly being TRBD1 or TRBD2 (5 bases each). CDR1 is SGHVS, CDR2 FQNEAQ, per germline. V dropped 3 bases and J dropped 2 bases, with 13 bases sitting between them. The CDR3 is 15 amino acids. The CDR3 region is CASSLRRGPQETQYF. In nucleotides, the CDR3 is TGTGCCAGCAGCTTGCGTCGGGGCCCTCAAGAGACCCAGTACTTC.

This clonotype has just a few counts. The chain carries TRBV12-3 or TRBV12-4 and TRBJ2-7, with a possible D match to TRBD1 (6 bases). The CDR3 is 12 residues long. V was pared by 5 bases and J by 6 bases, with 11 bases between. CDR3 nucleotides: TGTGCCAGCAGTATACAGGGAACCGAGCAGTACTTC. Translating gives CASSIQGTEQYF.

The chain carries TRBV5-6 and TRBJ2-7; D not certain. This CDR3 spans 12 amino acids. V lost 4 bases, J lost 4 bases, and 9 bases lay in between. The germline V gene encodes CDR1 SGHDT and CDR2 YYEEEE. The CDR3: CASSGDRYEQYF. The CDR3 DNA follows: TGTGCCAGCAGCGGCGACCGGTACGAGCAGTACTTC. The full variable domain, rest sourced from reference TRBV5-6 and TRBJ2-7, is DAGVTQSPTHLIKTRGQQVTLRCSPKSGHDTVSWYQQALGQGPQFIFQYYEEEERQRGNFPDRFSGHQFPNYSSELNVNALLLGDSALYLCASSGDRYEQYFGPGTRLTVT.

CDR3 loop: CASSPRTSGGEDTQYF. CDR3 DNA sequence: TGTGCCAGCAGCCCCCGGACTAGCGGGGGGGAAGATACGCAGTATTTT. This chain joins TRBV13 and TRBJ2-3; 15 bases fit TRBD2. There are 16 residues in the CDR3. CDR1 PRHDT and CDR2 FYEKMQ come from the germline V gene (reference sequence). V was clipped by 5 bases and J by 5 bases; unmatched bases: 5. Full variable domain (rest looked up from reference TRBV13 and TRBJ2-3): AAGVIQSPRHLIKEKRETATLKCYPIPRHDTVYWYQQGPGQDPQFLISFYEKMQSDKGSIPDRFSAQQFSDYHSELNMSSLELGDSALYFCASSPRTSGGEDTQYFGPGTRLTVL.

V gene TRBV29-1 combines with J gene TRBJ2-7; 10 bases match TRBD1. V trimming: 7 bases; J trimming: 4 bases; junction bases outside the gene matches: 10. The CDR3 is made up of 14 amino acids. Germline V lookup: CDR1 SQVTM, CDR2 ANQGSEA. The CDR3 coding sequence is TGCAGCGCCGGAAGACAGGGGGCAGGTTACGAGCAGTACTTC. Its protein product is CSAGRQGAGYEQYF.

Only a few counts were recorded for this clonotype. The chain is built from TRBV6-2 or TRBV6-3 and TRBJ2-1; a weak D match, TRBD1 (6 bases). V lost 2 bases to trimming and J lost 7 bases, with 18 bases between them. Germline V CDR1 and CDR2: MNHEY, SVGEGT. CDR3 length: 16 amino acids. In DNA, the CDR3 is TGTGCCAGCAGTTACAAGGGCTGGGCCCAGGGGAATGAGCAGTTCTTC. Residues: CASSYKGWAQGNEQFF.

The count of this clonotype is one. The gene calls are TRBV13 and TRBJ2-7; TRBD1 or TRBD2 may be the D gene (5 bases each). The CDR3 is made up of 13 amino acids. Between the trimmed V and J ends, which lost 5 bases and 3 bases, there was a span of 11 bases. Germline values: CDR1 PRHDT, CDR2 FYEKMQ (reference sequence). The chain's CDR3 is CASSPGAIYEQYF. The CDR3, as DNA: TGTGCCAGCAGCCCCGGGGCAATCTACGAGCAGTACTTC. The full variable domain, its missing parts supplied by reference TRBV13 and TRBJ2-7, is AAGVIQSPRHLIKEKRETATLKCYPIPRHDTVYWYQQGPGQDPQFLISFYEKMQSDKGSIPDRFSAQQFSDYHSELNMSSLELGDSALYFCASSPGAIYEQYFGPGTRLTVT.